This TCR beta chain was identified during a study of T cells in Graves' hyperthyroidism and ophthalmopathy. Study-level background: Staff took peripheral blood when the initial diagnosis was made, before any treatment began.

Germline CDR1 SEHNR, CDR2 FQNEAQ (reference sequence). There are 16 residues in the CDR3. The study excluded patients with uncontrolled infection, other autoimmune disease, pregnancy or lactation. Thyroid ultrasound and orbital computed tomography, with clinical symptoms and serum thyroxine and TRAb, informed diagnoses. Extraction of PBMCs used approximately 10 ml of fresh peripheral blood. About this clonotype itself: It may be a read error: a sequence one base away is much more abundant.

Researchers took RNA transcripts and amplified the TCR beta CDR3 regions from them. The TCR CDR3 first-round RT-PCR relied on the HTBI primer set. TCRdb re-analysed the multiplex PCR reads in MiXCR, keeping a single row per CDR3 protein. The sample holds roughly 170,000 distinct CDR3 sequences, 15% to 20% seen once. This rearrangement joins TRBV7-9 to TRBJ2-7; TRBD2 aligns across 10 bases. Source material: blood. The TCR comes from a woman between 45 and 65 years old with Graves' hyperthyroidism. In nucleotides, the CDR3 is TGTGCCGGCAGCTTAGCGGGGGGCCTTGGAACCTACGAGCAGTACTTC. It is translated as CAGSLAGGLGTYEQYF. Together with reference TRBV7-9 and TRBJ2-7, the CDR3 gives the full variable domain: DTGVSQNPRHKITKRGQNVTFRCDPISEHNRLYWYRQTLGQGPEFLTYFQNEAQLEKSRLLSDRFSAERPKGSFSTLEIQRTEQGDSAMYLCAGSLAGGLGTYEQYFGPGTRLTVT.